This T cell receptor (beta chain) was profiled in a study of T-cell memory formation after mild COVID-19 (dated by TCRdb to about 2021). Background on the whole study: TCR sequence clusters from the two donors were found to be largely donor specific. T-cell clones expanding and contracting after mild COVID-19 in a couple of donors were tracked by longitudinal TCRalpha and TCRbeta repertoire sequencing. The cohort was made up of two young adult volunteers, one female and one male, who were previously healthy.

The table lists this clonotype with a few counts. Its antigen remains unidentified. Base quality data are lacking; no much larger clone is found one base away. The listed sequencing device is Illumina NovaSeq 6000. cDNA libraries for TCRalpha and TCRbeta were prepared by 5'RACE using constant-segment primers, with sample barcodes and unique molecular identifiers added. Trizol reagent was used to extract RNA from every sample. Libraries were amplified in two PCR steps, with a second sample barcode and Illumina TruSeq adapters added in the second step. Libraries were sequenced on an Illumina NovaSeq with 2 x 150 bp paired-end reads. Turning to the authors' computational methods: The reads were demultiplexed and collapsed into UMI-guided consensus sequences using migec v1.2.7. Using mixcr v2.1.11, the UMI consensuses were aligned to TRA and TRB V and J templates and assembled into clonotypes. Clonotypes were classified as expanded or contracted when called significant by both edgeR and NoisET, with noise models trained on biological replicates. For edgeR calls, the thresholds were a false discovery rate-adjusted p below 0.01 and a log2 fold-change of 1. PCA with hierarchical clustering of max-normalized trajectories of the 1000 most abundant clonotypes was used as exploratory dynamics analysis. Separately sequenced CD4+ and CD8+ repertoires were used to assign the CD4 or CD8 phenotype of responding clones. TCRdb applied fastp at Q25 and MiXCR to the public reads, then kept only in-frame beta chains. Rows are combined by CDR3 protein, so each entry shows the most common genes and DNA. It is TCRdb's table, rather than the study itself, that gives the V and J calls and clone size. A total of a few hundred thousand distinct CDR3 sequences appear in this sample, roughly a fifth of them only once. Under 25% of the sample is in the top ten clones.

Per the germline V gene (reference sequence), SEHNR is the CDR1 and FQNEAQ is the CDR2. The CDR3 numbers 14 residues from cysteine through phenylalanine. The entry retains the CDR3 DNA only, 42 bases that are in frame from base 1. V sheds 6 bases and J sheds 1 base, leaving 12 bases between their ends. General study outcomes and caveats: Whether the second-wave clones peaking on day 37 were SARS-CoV-2 specific was not confirmed. Clones that contracted from day 15 to 85 showed balanced CD4/CD8 phenotypes, whereas a second wave of clones that expanded from day 15 to 37 leaned towards CD4+. The study included only a couple of mild cases, and larger cohorts that include severe cases with pre-infection samples were judged to be necessary. Some responding clones were found in pre-infection memory, which suggests that pre-existing cross-reactive memory T cells took part in the SARS-CoV-2 response. Contracting CD4+ clones appeared mostly in the CM and EM memory subsets, whereas CD8+ clones were enriched in EMRA.

PBMCs were isolated by Ficoll-Paque density gradient centrifugation. The V and J segments used are TRBV7-9 and TRBJ1-2; no D gene can be assigned with confidence. The sequencing sample was made of PBMCs or a T cell subset sorted from them (not recorded which). The TCR sequence derives from a man younger than 30 who had mild COVID-19 (a few samples of this study predate the infection). The sample titles of this study are shuffled in the database, so cell type and time point are left out; the donor was told from shared clones. DNA sequence: TGTGCCAGCAGTCTGCGAGAACTTAACTATGGCTACACCTTC. Its amino acids are CASSLRELNYGYTF.